The rows below give T cell receptor beta chains drawn from one sample of a study of blood T cell repertoires in COVID-19. Produced via immunoSEQ multiplex PCR; TCRdb's table is partial and in-frame only. The table lists around 180,000 clones, about 87% of them singletons, with roughly 4% in the top ten. The source material was peripheral blood. These receptors were taken from a woman aged 25-40 years with acute or convalescent COVID-19. CDR3s include the opening cysteine and the closing phenylalanine or tryptophan. D genes are given only for firm matches. Clone size is not always given. Where it is, it says once, few, many or a class for expanded clones.

v_gene,j_gene,d_gene,abundance,CDR3aa,CDR3nt
TRBV4-2,TRBJ1-2,-,-,CASSQGTWDYGYTF,TGTGCCAGCAGCCAAGGGACTTGGGACTATGGCTACACCTTC
TRBV6-5,TRBJ2-3,TRBD2,-,CASRPAGGGRQYF,TGTGCCAGCCGGCCAGCGGGAGGTGGCCGCCAGTATTTT
TRBV5-1,TRBJ2-1,TRBD2,-,CASSLLAGGYSEQFF,TGCGCCAGCAGCCTACTAGCGGGAGGGTATAGTGAGCAGTTCTTC
TRBV2,TRBJ1-2,TRBD1,-,CASQGQQMGGYTF,TGTGCCAGCCAGGGACAGCAGATGGGTGGCTACACCTTC
TRBV4-2,TRBJ2-5,TRBD1,once,CASSQEATGSGGETQYF,TGTGCCAGCAGCCAAGAGGCGACAGGGTCAGGTGGAGAGACCCAGTACTTC
TRBV11-2,TRBJ2-5,-,-,CASSFNRQETQYF,TGTGCCAGCAGCTTCAACAGGCAAGAGACCCAGTACTTC
TRBV5-4,TRBJ2-5,-,-,CASSSGETQYF,TGTGCCAGCAGCTCCGGGGAGACCCAGTACTTC
TRBV11-2,TRBJ2-1,TRBD2,once,CASRPSGNEQFF,TGTGCCAGCAGACCTAGCGGAAATGAGCAGTTCTTC
TRBV7-9,TRBJ1-4,-,-,CASSLVREKLFF,TGTGCCAGCAGCTTAGTTCGTGAAAAACTGTTTTTT
TRBV2,TRBJ2-3,TRBD1,-,CASTQDRGTDTQYF,TGTGCCAGCACCCAGGACAGGGGCACAGATACGCAGTATTTT
TRBV6-6,TRBJ2-7,-,-,CASSYAESYEQYF,TGTGCCAGCAGTTATGCGGAATCCTACGAGCAGTACTTC
TRBV19,TRBJ1-4,TRBD1,-,CASSSNRGSRLFF,TGTGCCAGTAGTTCAAACAGGGGGTCAAGACTGTTTTTT
TRBV12-3/TRBV12-4,TRBJ2-2,-,-,CASSVPGELFF,TGTGCCAGCAGCGTCCCCGGGGAGCTGTTTTTT
TRBV6-4,TRBJ2-7,-,-,CASTTTEDRRVSYEQYF,TGTGCCAGCACCACGACGGAGGACAGACGCGTCTCCTACGAGCAGTACTTC
TRBV29-1,TRBJ2-3,-,once,CSLVAGTQYF,TGCAGCCTAGTGGCGGGGACGCAGTATTTT
TRBV4-2,TRBJ2-1,TRBD2,-,CASSQVGAGDPREQFF,TGTGCCAGCAGCCAAGTCGGAGCGGGAGACCCGAGGGAGCAGTTCTTC
TRBV4-2,TRBJ2-3,TRBD2,-,CASSPKSGTTTDTQYF,TGTGCCAGCAGCCCCAAGTCCGGGACTACAACAGATACGCAGTATTTT
TRBV19,TRBJ1-1,-,-,CASRDSMNTEAFF,TGTGCCAGTAGAGACAGTATGAACACTGAAGCTTTCTTT
TRBV5-6,TRBJ2-1,-,-,CASSLPPIAEQFF,TGTGCCAGCAGCCTTCCCCCAATAGCTGAGCAGTTCTTC
TRBV7-2,TRBJ2-7,-,once,CASSLGQIYEQYF,TGTGCCAGCAGCTTAGGACAGATCTACGAGCAGTACTTC
TRBV12-3/TRBV12-4,TRBJ1-6,-,-,CASSLLGASPLHF,TGTGCCAGCAGTTTACTAGGGGCTTCACCCCTCCACTTT
TRBV6-5,TRBJ2-5,-,-,CASSYPGEGTQYF,TGTGCCAGCAGTTACCCAGGCGAGGGGACCCAGTACTTC
TRBV3-1/TRBV3-2,TRBJ2-3,-,-,CASSRLGTDTQYF,TGTGCCAGCAGCAGGCTAGGCACAGATACGCAGTATTTT
TRBV28,TRBJ2-2,-,-,CASRRDRQNTGELFF,TGTGCCAGCAGGCGGGACAGACAAAACACCGGGGAGCTGTTTTTT
TRBV6-5,TRBJ1-5,-,-,CASGRTQPQHF,TGTGCCAGCGGGAGGACCCAGCCCCAGCATTTT
TRBV14,TRBJ2-1,TRBD2,once,CASTQFLAGEGSEQFF,TGTGCCAGCACCCAATTTCTAGCGGGAGAAGGAAGTGAGCAGTTCTTC
TRBV5-4,TRBJ2-5,-,once,CASSFGGQETQYF,TGTGCCAGCAGCTTCGGCGGCCAAGAGACCCAGTACTTC
TRBV28,TRBJ2-1,TRBD2,once,CASSPLSASGLYNEQFF,TGTGCCAGCTCCCCCCTTTCGGCTAGCGGGTTATACAATGAGCAGTTCTTC
TRBV5-1,TRBJ1-1,TRBD1,-,CASSTRTGWNTEAFF,TGCGCCAGCAGCACTCGGACAGGTTGGAACACTGAAGCTTTCTTT
TRBV21-1,TRBJ1-6,-,-,CASSTGSSYNSPLHF,TGTGCCAGCTCGACAGGGAGCTCCTATAATTCACCCCTCCACTTT
TRBV24-1,TRBJ2-1,TRBD1,-,CATSGRDRAYNEQFF,TGTGCCACCAGTGGTCGGGACAGGGCCTACAATGAGCAGTTCTTC
TRBV2,TRBJ2-2,-,-,CASRGSNTGELFF,TGTGCCAGCAGGGGCTCGAACACCGGGGAGCTGTTTTTT
TRBV10-1,TRBJ2-4,TRBD1,-,CASRDRRNIQYF,TGCGCCAGCCGGGACAGGCGAAACATTCAGTACTTC
TRBV25-1,TRBJ1-2,-,-,CASSAVTGTRLPYGYTF,TGTGCCAGCAGCGCCGTAACCGGGACACGATTACCATATGGCTACACCTTC
TRBV13,TRBJ2-5,TRBD2,-,CASSKSGSHETQYF,TGTGCCAGCAGCAAAAGCGGGAGTCATGAGACCCAGTACTTC
TRBV15,TRBJ1-2,-,-,CATSRGAGGYTF,TGTGCCACCAGCAGAGGGGCGGGTGGCTACACCTTC
TRBV11-2,TRBJ2-3,TRBD2,-,CASSLGTRQYF,TGTGCCAGCAGCTTGGGGACTAGACAGTATTTT
TRBV11-3,TRBJ2-7,-,-,CATKQESDSFSYEQYF,TGTGCCACCAAGCAGGAGTCGGACAGTTTCTCCTACGAGCAGTACTTC
TRBV5-1,TRBJ1-2,-,-,CASSVQGDYGYTF,TGCGCCAGCAGCGTCCAGGGTGACTATGGCTACACCTTC
TRBV6-5,TRBJ1-6,-,-,CASSYSGLLNSPLHF,TGTGCCAGCAGTTACTCGGGGCTACTCAATTCACCCCTCCACTTT
TRBV5-5,TRBJ1-5,-,-,CASSSYGQPQHF,TGTGCCAGCAGCTCTTACGGGCAGCCCCAGCATTTT
TRBV9,TRBJ2-1,TRBD1,-,CASSPQGSSYNEQFF,TGTGCCAGCAGCCCACAGGGGTCAAGCTACAATGAGCAGTTCTTC
TRBV7-2,TRBJ2-3,-,once,CASRRQATNTDTQYF,TGTGCCAGCAGACGACAGGCTACTAACACAGATACGCAGTATTTT
TRBV30,TRBJ2-3,TRBD2,-,CAWSVLASTDTQYF,TGTGCCTGGAGCGTACTAGCGAGCACAGATACGCAGTATTTT
TRBV6-5,TRBJ1-4,TRBD1,-,CASSLDRASEKLFF,TGTGCCAGCAGTCTCGACAGGGCTAGCGAAAAACTGTTTTTT
TRBV29-1,TRBJ2-3,-,-,CSAPLSDTQYF,TGCAGCGCCCCCCTGTCAGATACGCAGTATTTT
TRBV5-1,TRBJ2-2,-,-,CASQRSAEGGELFF,TGCGCCAGCCAACGGTCAGCCGAGGGCGGGGAGCTGTTTTTT
TRBV19,TRBJ1-2,-,-,CATQDTPNYGYTF,TGTGCCACTCAAGACACACCAAACTATGGCTACACCTTC
TRBV20-1,TRBJ2-3,-,-,CSARDNTQYF,TGCAGTGCTAGAGACAATACGCAGTATTTT
TRBV5-1,TRBJ2-2,-,-,CASPTGTGELFF,TGCGCCAGCCCTACAGGGACCGGGGAGCTGTTTTTT
TRBV27,TRBJ2-1,TRBD2,-,CASSRLVGGWSYNEQFF,TGTGCCAGCAGCCGCTTGGTGGGGGGGTGGTCGTACAATGAGCAGTTCTTC
TRBV5-6,TRBJ1-6,-,-,CASSLSGDSPLHF,TGTGCCAGCAGCTTGTCGGGGGATTCACCCCTCCACTTT
TRBV11-2,TRBJ2-1,TRBD2,-,CASSLEGAGHNEQFF,TGTGCCAGCAGCTTAGAGGGAGCGGGGCACAATGAGCAGTTCTTC
TRBV12-3/TRBV12-4,TRBJ2-1,TRBD2,few,CASRLAGREQFF,TGTGCCAGCCGACTAGCGGGACGTGAGCAGTTCTTC
TRBV28,TRBJ2-7,-,-,CASRWTASYEQYF,TGTGCCAGCCGCTGGACAGCCTCCTACGAGCAGTACTTC